Presented here are 18 T cell receptor beta chains from one specimen sequenced in a study of CD8 T cells in Susac syndrome. RNA in amounts of roughly 0.5 to 1 ug was reverse transcribed with random hexamers. TCRdb itself ran the immunoSEQ multiplex PCR reads through MiXCR, one entry per CDR3 protein. The sample has about 71,000 distinct CDR3 sequences; roughly 95% are singletons. The sample was CD4+ T cells from PBMCs. All receptors derive from a human donor with multiple sclerosis.

CDR3 sequence reads: CASSIHFGQNYNSPLHF. DNA of the CDR3: TGTGCCAGCAGCATCCACTTCGGACAGAATTATAATTCACCCCTCCACTTT. The rearrangement joins TRBV5-6 to TRBJ1-6, with a tentative D call TRBD1 (6 bases). The length of the CDR3 is 17 residues. The V end lost 4 bases, the J end lost 4 bases, and 18 bases lay between the germline ends. From germline, CDR1 is SGHDT and CDR2 YYEEEE. Supplemented by reference TRBV5-6 and TRBJ1-6, the full variable domain reads DAGVTQSPTHLIKTRGQQVTLRCSPKSGHDTVSWYQQALGQGPQFIFQYYEEEERQRGNFPDRFSGHQFPNYSSELNVNALLLGDSALYLCASSIHFGQNYNSPLHFGNGTRLTVT.

This rearrangement joins TRBV7-8 to TRBJ2-3; tentatively, D is TRBD1 or TRBD2 (5 bases each). V lost 2 bases, J lost 4 bases, and 13 bases lay in between. Germline V gene sequence: CDR1 SGHVS, CDR2 FQNEAQ. This CDR3 region has 15 residues. The CDR3 coding sequence is TGTGCCAGCAGCTTATGGGGGAGTCACGCAGATACGCAGTATTTT. Its translation: CASSLWGSHADTQYF.

The rearrangement uses TRBV12-3 or TRBV12-4 and TRBJ2-1; maybe TRBD1 (6 bases). V was pared by 7 bases and J by 9 bases, with 10 bases between. CDR3 size: 11 residues. CDR3 nucleotide sequence: TGTGCCAGCACCACAGGGATTGAGCAGTTCTTC. Translating gives CASTTGIEQFF.

V usage is TRBV7-2 and J usage is TRBJ1-5; D is unclear. This CDR3 region has 13 residues. Trimming removed 3 bases from V and 3 bases from J, with 6 bases in between. Germline V gene sequence: CDR1 SGHTA, CDR2 FQGNSA. The CDR3 region is CASSFQDNQPQHF. CDR3 DNA sequence: TGTGCCAGCAGCTTTCAGGACAATCAGCCCCAGCATTTT.

The V and J genes are TRBV20-1 and TRBJ2-4, with no clear D. The CDR3 extends over 13 amino acids. Trimming took off 2 bases at V and 3 bases at J, with 8 bases between the two ends. Germline CDR1 reads DFQATT; CDR2 reads SNEGSKA (reference sequence). The CDR3 DNA is TGCAGTGCTAGAAACGAAGACAAAAACATTCAGTACTTC. It translates to CSARNEDKNIQYF.

The chain recombines TRBV5-4 with TRBJ2-2; TRBD1 might be the D (6 bases). The CDR3 totals 14 residues. Germline V CDR1 and CDR2: SGHNT, YYREEE (reference sequence). Trimming cost V 5 bases and J 5 bases, with 13 bases left between them. The CDR3 nucleotides are TGTGCCAGCAGAACCAATACAGGGACCGGGGAGCTGTTTTTT. This encodes CASRTNTGTGELFF.

The gene calls are TRBV3-1 and TRBJ1-2; 12 nucleotides align to TRBD1. The CDR3 totals 19 residues. Per the germline V gene, CDR1 is LGHDT and CDR2 is YNNKEL (reference sequence). The V gene end was trimmed by 4 bases and the J gene end by 4 bases; junction bases not matched to a gene: 16. CDR3 protein: CASSPPTGTGGIHGYGYTF. The CDR3 DNA sequence: TGTGCCAGCAGCCCACCGACCGGGACAGGGGGCATACATGGCTATGGCTACACCTTC.

This clonotype was recorded once. The chain combines TRBV20-1 with TRBJ2-7; D uncertain. This CDR3 has 16 amino acids. CDR1 and CDR2 (germline): DFQATT, SNEGSKA (reference sequence). V lost 1 base, J lost 1 base, and 17 bases lay in between. CDR3 region: CSARGRRHSASYEQYF. The CDR3 DNA follows: TGCAGTGCTAGAGGCCGCAGGCATTCAGCTTCCTACGAGCAGTACTTC.

This clonotype showed up just once. The rearrangement joins TRBV6-2 or TRBV6-3 to TRBJ2-7, with D perhaps matching TRBD1 or TRBD2 (5 bases each). CDR3 size: 17 residues. The V and J ends lost 7 bases and 0 bases respectively, with 22 bases between them. Germline assignment: CDR1 MNHEY and CDR2 SVGEGT. Here the CDR3 reads CASMRPPGLSSSYEQYF. The CDR3 nucleotides are TGTGCCAGCATGCGGCCCCCGGGGCTATCGAGCTCCTACGAGCAGTACTTC.

The chain couples TRBV11-1 to TRBJ2-1, with D unclear. Per germline, CDR1 SGHAT and CDR2 FQDESV (reference sequence). V gave up 3 bases and J gave up 9 bases, with 9 bases separating them. This CDR3 comprises 12 residues. CDR3 in amino acids: CASSFVGREQFF. CDR3 bases: TGTGCCAGCAGCTTTGTCGGACGTGAGCAGTTCTTC.

The chain's CDR3 is CASSPQASSGNTIYF. The DNA of the CDR3 is TGTGCCAGCAGCCCTCAAGCCTCCTCTGGAAACACCATATATTTT. The gene calls are TRBV3-1 and TRBJ1-3; no reliable D call. This CDR3 has 15 amino acids. Germline V CDR1 and CDR2: LGHDT, YNNKEL (reference sequence). V was trimmed by 4 bases and J by 0 bases, leaving 10 bases between them.

The genes are TRBV24-1 and TRBJ2-2, with D hard to call. Germline V gene sequence: CDR1 KGHDR, CDR2 SFDVKD. The CDR3 contains 16 residues. V lost 2 bases and J 0 bases, leaving 9 bases between the germline ends. The CDR3: CATSDYGMANTGELFF. DNA for the CDR3: TGTGCCACCAGTGATTATGGGATGGCGAACACCGGGGAGCTGTTTTTT.

The CDR3 bases are TGTGCCAGCTCACCAGAGAGCTCCTATAATTCACCCCTCCACTTT. It translates to CASSPESSYNSPLHF. The rearrangement joins TRBV18 to TRBJ1-6; no definite D call. CDR1 and CDR2 from the germline V gene are KGHSH and LQKENI. There are 15 residues in the CDR3. V lost 2 bases, J lost 0 bases, and 5 bases lay in between.

This clonotype was picked up one time. The V gene is TRBV24-1, the J gene TRBJ1-5, with D unclear. Germline CDR1 reads KGHDR; CDR2 reads SFDVKD. Trimming stripped 9 bases from V and 1 base from J, with 9 bases between. CDR3 length: 13 residues. The CDR3 region is CATGESSNQPQHF. Written as DNA, the CDR3 is TGTGCCACCGGCGAGTCCAGCAATCAGCCCCAGCATTTT.

This chain uses TRBV25-1 with TRBJ1-1; D possibly corresponds to TRBD1 (6 bases). Germline CDR1 reads MGHDK; CDR2 reads SYGVNS. V was pared by 3 bases and J by 11 bases, with 19 bases between. The CDR3 runs to 14 residues. CDR3 region: CASSDPGRGALAFF. CDR3 DNA sequence: TGTGCCAGCAGTGACCCTGGGCGGGGGGCTCTGGCTTTCTTT. Full variable domain (missing parts from reference TRBV25-1 and TRBJ1-1): EADIYQTPRYLVIGTGKKITLECSQTMGHDKMYWYQQDPGMELHLIHYSYGVNSTEKGDLSSESTVSRIRTEHFPLTLESARPSHTSQYLCASSDPGRGALAFFGQGTRLTVV.

This chain connects TRBV5-6 to TRBJ2-5, with 7 bases aligning to TRBD2. Germline V gives CDR1 SGHDT, CDR2 YYEEEE. Trimming cost V 3 bases and J 6 bases; bases outside gene matches: 5. The CDR3 sequence is 13 residues long. CDR3 in DNA: TGTGCCAGCAGCTCAGCGGGACCACAGACCCAGTACTTC. Protein sequence: CASSSAGPQTQYF.

The chain carries TRBV27 and TRBJ2-3; the match to TRBD2 covers 9 bases. CDR3 length equals 16 residues. V lost 4 bases to trimming and J lost 2 bases; unmatched junction nucleotides: 7. Germline lookup yields CDR1 MNHEY and CDR2 SMNVEV (reference sequence). Here the CDR3 reads CASSSIAGVLTDTQYF. DNA of the CDR3: TGTGCCAGCAGTTCGATAGCGGGGGTGCTCACAGATACGCAGTATTTT.

The chain uses TRBV7-9 and TRBJ1-4; D not certain. V was trimmed by 0 bases and J by 6 bases, leaving 17 bases between them. Germline CDR1 is SEHNR and CDR2 is FQNEAQ (reference sequence). The CDR3 spans 17 residues. This chain's CDR3 is CASSLARAPRRDEKLFF. CDR3 bases: TGTGCCAGCAGCTTAGCGAGGGCTCCCCGCCGGGATGAAAAACTGTTTTTT.